These T cell receptor beta chains were read from a single sample in a study of cytomegalovirus exposure and HLA in healthy donors. Produced via immunoSEQ multiplex PCR; TCRdb's table is partial and in-frame only. Of about 140,000 clones in the sample, roughly 77% are singletons; the top ten hold about 3%. Sequencing was performed on PBMCs. The receptors derive from a female donor in good health and CMV-seronegative. Both conserved end residues are part of each CDR3. Fields, in order: V gene, J gene, clone size, D gene, CDR3 DNA, CDR3 protein. A D gene is named only where the DNA matches it firmly. Clone size appears in some rows only: once, few, many, or a class for an expanded clone.

v_gene: TRBV10-3; j_gene: TRBJ1-1; abundance: NA; d_gene: NA; CDR3nt: TGTGCCTCAGTACAGAACACTGAAGCTTTCTTT; CDR3aa: CASVQNTEAFF
v_gene: TRBV11-3; j_gene: TRBJ2-2; abundance: once; d_gene: NA; CDR3nt: TGTGCCAGCAGCTTAGATTCTCTTGGGGGCCGGAACACCGGGGAGCTGTTTTTT; CDR3aa: CASSLDSLGGRNTGELFF
v_gene: TRBV19; j_gene: TRBJ1-4; abundance: NA; d_gene: TRBD1; CDR3nt: TGTGCCAGTAGTTTTGGGACAGCTAATGAAAAACTGTTTTTT; CDR3aa: CASSFGTANEKLFF
v_gene: TRBV5-8; j_gene: TRBJ2-5; abundance: few; d_gene: TRBD1; CDR3nt: TGTGCCAGCAGCTTGATGATGGGACAGGGGCAAGAGACCCAGTACTTC; CDR3aa: CASSLMMGQGQETQYF
v_gene: TRBV7-6; j_gene: TRBJ2-3; abundance: NA; d_gene: NA; CDR3nt: TGTGCCAGCAGCTTAGTTTCGGCTTTGACTGGAGATACGCAGTATTTT; CDR3aa: CASSLVSALTGDTQYF
v_gene: TRBV28; j_gene: TRBJ2-1; abundance: NA; d_gene: NA; CDR3nt: TGTGCCAGCAGTTACCGGGAGAGCAATGAGCAGTTCTTC; CDR3aa: CASSYRESNEQFF
v_gene: TRBV7-8; j_gene: TRBJ2-7; abundance: NA; d_gene: TRBD1; CDR3nt: TGTGCCAGCAGCCCCTCCCAGGGACAGATGTACGAGCAGTACTTC; CDR3aa: CASSPSQGQMYEQYF
v_gene: TRBV4-1; j_gene: TRBJ2-7; abundance: NA; d_gene: TRBD2; CDR3nt: TGCGCCAGCAGCCAAGAGCTAGCGGGGGGGACCTACGAGCAGTACTTC; CDR3aa: CASSQELAGGTYEQYF
v_gene: TRBV19; j_gene: TRBJ1-5; abundance: NA; d_gene: NA; CDR3nt: TGTGCCAGTAGTATGCAGACAGGCAATCAGCCCCAGCATTTT; CDR3aa: CASSMQTGNQPQHF
v_gene: TRBV4-1; j_gene: TRBJ2-4; abundance: once; d_gene: TRBD1; CDR3nt: TGCGCCAGCAGCCAACCTAGACAGGGGGCAGCCAAAAACATTCAGTACTTC; CDR3aa: CASSQPRQGAAKNIQYF
v_gene: TRBV11-2; j_gene: TRBJ2-7; abundance: NA; d_gene: TRBD2; CDR3nt: TGTGCCAGCAGTAGTCCCCTGACTAGCGGGAGTTTGATGGAGCAGTACTTC; CDR3aa: CASSSPLTSGSLMEQYF
v_gene: TRBV9; j_gene: TRBJ1-1; abundance: NA; d_gene: TRBD1; CDR3nt: TGTGCCAGCAGCGGGACAGGGGGCTTGACTGAAGCTTTCTTT; CDR3aa: CASSGTGGLTEAFF
v_gene: TRBV7-6; j_gene: TRBJ2-1; abundance: NA; d_gene: NA; CDR3nt: TGTGCCAGCAGCATTACTTCCACCTACAATGAGCAGTTCTTC; CDR3aa: CASSITSTYNEQFF
v_gene: TRBV5-1; j_gene: TRBJ2-5; abundance: NA; d_gene: NA; CDR3nt: TGCGCCAGCAGCTCAGGACAGCGGCAAGGACAAGAGACCCAGTACTTC; CDR3aa: CASSSGQRQGQETQYF
v_gene: TRBV7-7; j_gene: TRBJ2-6; abundance: NA; d_gene: TRBD2; CDR3nt: TGTGCTAGCAGCTTCTTAGCGGGGTCTGGGGCCAACGTCCTGACTTTC; CDR3aa: CASSFLAGSGANVLTF
v_gene: TRBV5-1; j_gene: TRBJ2-2; abundance: once; d_gene: NA; CDR3nt: TGCGCCAGCAGCTTGAGTAGCGGATACACCGGGGAGCTGTTTTTT; CDR3aa: CASSLSSGYTGELFF
v_gene: TRBV7-2; j_gene: TRBJ2-7; abundance: NA; d_gene: NA; CDR3nt: TGTGCCAGCAGCTTAGTTAGTCGCCGGGAGGGGGCTTACGAGCAGTACTTC; CDR3aa: CASSLVSRREGAYEQYF